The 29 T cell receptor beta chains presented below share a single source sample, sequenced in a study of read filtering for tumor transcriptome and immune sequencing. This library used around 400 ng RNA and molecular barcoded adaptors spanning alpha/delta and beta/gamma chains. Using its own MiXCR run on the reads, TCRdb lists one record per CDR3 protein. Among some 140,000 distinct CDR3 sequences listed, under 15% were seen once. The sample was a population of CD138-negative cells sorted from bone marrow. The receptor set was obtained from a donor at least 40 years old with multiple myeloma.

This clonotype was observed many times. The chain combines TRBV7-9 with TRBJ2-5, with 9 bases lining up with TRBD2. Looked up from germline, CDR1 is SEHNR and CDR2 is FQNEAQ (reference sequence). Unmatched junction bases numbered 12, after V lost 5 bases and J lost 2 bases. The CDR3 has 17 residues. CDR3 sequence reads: CASSPTPLAGYQETQYF. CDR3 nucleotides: TGTGCCAGCAGCCCAACGCCGCTAGCGGGGTATCAAGAGACCCAGTACTTC.

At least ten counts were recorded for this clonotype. CDR3 region: CASSRRAGTTYEQYF. In DNA form, the CDR3 reads TGTGCCAGCAGTCGGAGGGCAGGAACCACCTACGAGCAGTACTTC. J is TRBJ2-7 and V is TRBV6-5; D may be TRBD2 (6 bases). Trimming left V 5 bases short and J 2 bases short, with 16 bases between. The CDR3 totals 15 residues. Germline V CDR1 and CDR2: MNHEY, SVGAGI.

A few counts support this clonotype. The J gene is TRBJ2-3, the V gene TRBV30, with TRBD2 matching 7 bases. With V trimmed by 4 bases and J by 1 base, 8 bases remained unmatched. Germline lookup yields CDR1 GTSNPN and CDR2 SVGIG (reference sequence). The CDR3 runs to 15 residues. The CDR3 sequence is CAWTRVAGRTDTQYF. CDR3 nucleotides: TGTGCCTGGACCCGAGTAGCGGGCCGCACAGATACGCAGTATTTT.

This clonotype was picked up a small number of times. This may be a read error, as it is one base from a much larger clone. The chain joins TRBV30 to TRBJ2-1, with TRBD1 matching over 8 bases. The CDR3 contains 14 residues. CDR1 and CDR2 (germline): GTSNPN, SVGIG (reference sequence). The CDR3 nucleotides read TGTGCCTGGAGGCGACAGGGGCCTTACAGTGAGCAGTTCTTC. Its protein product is CAWRRQGPYSEQFF.

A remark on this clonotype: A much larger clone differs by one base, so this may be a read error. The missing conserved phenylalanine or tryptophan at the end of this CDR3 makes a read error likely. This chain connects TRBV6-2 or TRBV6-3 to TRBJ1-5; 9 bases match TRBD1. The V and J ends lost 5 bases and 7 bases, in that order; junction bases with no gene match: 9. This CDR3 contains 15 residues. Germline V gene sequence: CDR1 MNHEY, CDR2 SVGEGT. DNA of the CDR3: TGTGCCAGCAGTGAAACAGGGGGCGCTGGACAGCCCCAGCATTCT. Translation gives CASSETGGAGQPQHS.

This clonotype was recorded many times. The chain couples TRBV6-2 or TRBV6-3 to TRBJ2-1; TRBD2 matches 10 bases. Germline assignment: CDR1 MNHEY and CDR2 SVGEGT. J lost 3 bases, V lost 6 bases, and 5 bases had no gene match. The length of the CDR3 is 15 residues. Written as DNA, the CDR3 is TGTGCCAGCAGCTTTCGACTAGCGGGCTACAATGAGCAGTTCTTC. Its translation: CASSFRLAGYNEQFF.

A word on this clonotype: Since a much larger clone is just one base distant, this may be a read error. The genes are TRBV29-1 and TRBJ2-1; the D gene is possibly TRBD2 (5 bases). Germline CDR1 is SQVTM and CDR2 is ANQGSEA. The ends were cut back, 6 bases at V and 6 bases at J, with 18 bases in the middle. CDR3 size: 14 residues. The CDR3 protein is CSVSLAGKINEQFF. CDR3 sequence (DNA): TGCAGCGTGAGTCTCGCGGGCAAAATCAATGAGCAGTTCTTC.

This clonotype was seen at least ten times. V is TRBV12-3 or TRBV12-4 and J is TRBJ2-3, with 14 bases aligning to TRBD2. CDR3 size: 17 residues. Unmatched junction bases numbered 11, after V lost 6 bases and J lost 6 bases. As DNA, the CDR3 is TGTGCCAGCAGCTTTCGGGGACTAGCGGGAGTTGGGGATACGCAGTATTTT. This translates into CASSFRGLAGVGDTQYF.

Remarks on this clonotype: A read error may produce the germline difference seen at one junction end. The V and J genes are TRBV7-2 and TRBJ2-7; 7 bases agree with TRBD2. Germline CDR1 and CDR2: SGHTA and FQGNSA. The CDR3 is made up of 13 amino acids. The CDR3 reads CACSLVRAGEQYF. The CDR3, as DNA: TGTGCCTGCAGCTTAGTTCGAGCGGGGGAGCAGTACTTC.

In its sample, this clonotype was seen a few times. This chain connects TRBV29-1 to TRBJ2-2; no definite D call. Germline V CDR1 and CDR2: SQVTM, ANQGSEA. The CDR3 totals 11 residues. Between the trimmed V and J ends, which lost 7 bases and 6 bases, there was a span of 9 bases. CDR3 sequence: CSAAGSGELFF. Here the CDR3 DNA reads TGCAGCGCTGCTGGTTCCGGGGAGCTGTTTTTT.

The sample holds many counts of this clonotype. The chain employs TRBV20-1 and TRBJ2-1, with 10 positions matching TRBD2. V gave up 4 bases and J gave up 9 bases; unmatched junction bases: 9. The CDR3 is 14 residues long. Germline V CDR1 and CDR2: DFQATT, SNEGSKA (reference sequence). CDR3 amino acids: CSAIAGGQYVEQFF. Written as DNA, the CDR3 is TGCAGTGCTATAGCGGGAGGACAGTATGTTGAGCAGTTCTTC.

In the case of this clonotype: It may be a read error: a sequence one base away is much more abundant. In nucleotides, the CDR3 is TGTGCCTCGAGTACTGGGGGGCAGCTGAATGAGCAGTTCTTC. Translated, it gives CASSTGGQLNEQFF. The V gene is TRBV30, the J gene TRBJ2-1, with D perhaps given as TRBD1 or TRBD2 (6 bases each). The CDR3 spans 14 residues. The V gene's germline CDR1 is GTSNPN and CDR2 SVGIG (reference sequence).

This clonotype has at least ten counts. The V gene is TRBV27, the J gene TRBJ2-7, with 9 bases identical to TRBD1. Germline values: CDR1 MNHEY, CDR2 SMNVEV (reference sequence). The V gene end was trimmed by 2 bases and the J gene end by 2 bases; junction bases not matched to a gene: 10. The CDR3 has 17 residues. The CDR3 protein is CASSLNRYRTGAYEQYF. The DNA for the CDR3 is TGTGCCAGCAGTTTAAACCGTTATAGGACAGGGGCCTACGAGCAGTACTTC.

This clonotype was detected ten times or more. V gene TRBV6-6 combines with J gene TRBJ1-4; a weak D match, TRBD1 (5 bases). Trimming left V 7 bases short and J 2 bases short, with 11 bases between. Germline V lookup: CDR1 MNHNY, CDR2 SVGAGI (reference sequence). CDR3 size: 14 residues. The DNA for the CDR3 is TGTGCCAGCACTGCGGACACGACTAATGAAAAACTGTTTTTT. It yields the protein CASTADTTNEKLFF.

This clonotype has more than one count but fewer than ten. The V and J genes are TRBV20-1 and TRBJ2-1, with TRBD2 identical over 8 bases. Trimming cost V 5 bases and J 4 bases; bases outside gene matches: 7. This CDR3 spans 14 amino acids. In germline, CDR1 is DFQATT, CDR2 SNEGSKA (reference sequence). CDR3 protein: CSALSGSGYNEQFF. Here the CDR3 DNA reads TGCAGTGCTCTCAGCGGGAGTGGGTACAATGAGCAGTTCTTC.

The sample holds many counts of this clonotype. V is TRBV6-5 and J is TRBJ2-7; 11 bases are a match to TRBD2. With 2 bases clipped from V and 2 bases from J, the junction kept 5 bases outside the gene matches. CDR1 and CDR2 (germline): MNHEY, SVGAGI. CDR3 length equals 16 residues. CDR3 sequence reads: CASSYQGTSGPYEQYF. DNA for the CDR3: TGTGCCAGCAGTTACCAAGGGACTAGCGGTCCCTACGAGCAGTACTTC.

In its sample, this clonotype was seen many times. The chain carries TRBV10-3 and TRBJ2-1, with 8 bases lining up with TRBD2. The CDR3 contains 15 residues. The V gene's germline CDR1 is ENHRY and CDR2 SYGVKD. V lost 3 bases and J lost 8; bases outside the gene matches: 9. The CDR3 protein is CAISDGTSSFDEQFF. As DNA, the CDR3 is TGTGCCATCAGTGACGGGACTAGTAGTTTCGATGAGCAGTTCTTC.

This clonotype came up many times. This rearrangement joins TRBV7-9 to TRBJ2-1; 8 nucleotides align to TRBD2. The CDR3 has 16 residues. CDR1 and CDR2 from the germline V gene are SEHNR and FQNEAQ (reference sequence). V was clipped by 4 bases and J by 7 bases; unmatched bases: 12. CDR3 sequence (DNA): TGTGCCAGCAGCTCTGTAAGCGGGAGAAGGCGTAATGAGCAGTTCTTC. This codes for CASSSVSGRRRNEQFF.

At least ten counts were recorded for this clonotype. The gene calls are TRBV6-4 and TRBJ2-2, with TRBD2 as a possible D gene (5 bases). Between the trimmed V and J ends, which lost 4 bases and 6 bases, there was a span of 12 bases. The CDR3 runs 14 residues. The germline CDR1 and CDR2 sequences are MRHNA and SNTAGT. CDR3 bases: TGTGCCAGCAGTGCTGAGGGATCGGCCGGGGAGCTGTTTTTT. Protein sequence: CASSAEGSAGELFF.

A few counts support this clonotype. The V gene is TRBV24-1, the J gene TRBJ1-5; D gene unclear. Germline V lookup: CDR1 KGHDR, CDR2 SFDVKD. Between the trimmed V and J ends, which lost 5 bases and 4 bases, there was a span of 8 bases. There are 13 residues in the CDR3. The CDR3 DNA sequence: TGTGCCACCAGTGGCGGAGGGAATCAGCCCCAGCATTTT. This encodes CATSGGGNQPQHF.

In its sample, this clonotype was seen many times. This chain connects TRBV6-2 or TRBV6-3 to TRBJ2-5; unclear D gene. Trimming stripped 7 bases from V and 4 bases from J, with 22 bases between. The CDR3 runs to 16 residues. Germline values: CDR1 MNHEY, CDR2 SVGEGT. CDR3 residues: CASTKGLRRKGETQYF. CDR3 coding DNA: TGTGCCAGCACAAAAGGGCTGCGACGTAAAGGAGAGACCCAGTACTTC.

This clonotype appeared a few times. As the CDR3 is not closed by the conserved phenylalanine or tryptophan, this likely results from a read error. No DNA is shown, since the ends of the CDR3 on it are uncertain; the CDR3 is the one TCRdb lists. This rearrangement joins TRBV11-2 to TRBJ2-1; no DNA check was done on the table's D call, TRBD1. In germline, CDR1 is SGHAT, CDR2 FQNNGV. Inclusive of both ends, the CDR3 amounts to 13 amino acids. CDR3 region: CASSATGYDEQIC.

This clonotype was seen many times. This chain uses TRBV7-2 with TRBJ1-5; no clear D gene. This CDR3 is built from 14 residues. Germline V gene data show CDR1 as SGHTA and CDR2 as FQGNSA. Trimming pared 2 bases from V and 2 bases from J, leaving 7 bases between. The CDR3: CASSLQDGNQPQHF. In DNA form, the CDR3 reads TGTGCCAGCAGCTTACAAGATGGCAATCAGCCCCAGCATTTT.

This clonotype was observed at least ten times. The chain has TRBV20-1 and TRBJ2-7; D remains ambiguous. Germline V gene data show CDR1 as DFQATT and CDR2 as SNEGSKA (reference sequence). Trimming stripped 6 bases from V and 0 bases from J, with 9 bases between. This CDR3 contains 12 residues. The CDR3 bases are TGCAGTGCCCGGGCGATCTCCTACGAGCAGTACTTC. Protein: CSARAISYEQYF.

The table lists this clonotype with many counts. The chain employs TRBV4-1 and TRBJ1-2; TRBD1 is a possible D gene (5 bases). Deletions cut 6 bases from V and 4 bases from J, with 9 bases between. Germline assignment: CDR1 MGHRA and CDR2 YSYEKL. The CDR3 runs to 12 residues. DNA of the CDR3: TGCGCCAGCAGGGAGGGGAGCTATGGCTACACCTTC. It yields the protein CASREGSYGYTF.

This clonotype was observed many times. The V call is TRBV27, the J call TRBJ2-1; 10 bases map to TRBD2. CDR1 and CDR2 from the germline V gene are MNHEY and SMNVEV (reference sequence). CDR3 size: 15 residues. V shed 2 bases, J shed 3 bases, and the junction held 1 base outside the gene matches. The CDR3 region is CASSLGLAVYNEQFF. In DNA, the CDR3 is TGTGCCAGCAGTTTAGGACTAGCGGTCTACAATGAGCAGTTCTTC.

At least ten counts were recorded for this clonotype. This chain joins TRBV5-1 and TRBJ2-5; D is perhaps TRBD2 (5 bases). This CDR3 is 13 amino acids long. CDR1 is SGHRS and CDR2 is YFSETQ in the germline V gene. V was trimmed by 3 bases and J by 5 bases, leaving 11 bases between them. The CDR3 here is CASSSPGSETQYF. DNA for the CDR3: TGCGCCAGCAGCTCCCCGGGGAGTGAGACCCAGTACTTC. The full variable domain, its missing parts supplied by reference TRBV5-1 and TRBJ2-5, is KAGVTQTPRYLIKTRGQQVTLSCSPISGHRSVSWYQQTPGQGLQFLFEYFSETQRNKGNFPGRFSGRQFSNSRSEMNVSTLELGDSALYLCASSSPGSETQYFGPGTRLLVL.

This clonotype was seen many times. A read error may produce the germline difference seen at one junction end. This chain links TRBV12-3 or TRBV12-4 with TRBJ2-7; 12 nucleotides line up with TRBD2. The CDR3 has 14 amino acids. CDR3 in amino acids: CASSLAGGDYEQYF. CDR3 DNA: TGTGCCAGCAGTCTAGCGGGAGGGGACTACGAGCAGTACTTC.

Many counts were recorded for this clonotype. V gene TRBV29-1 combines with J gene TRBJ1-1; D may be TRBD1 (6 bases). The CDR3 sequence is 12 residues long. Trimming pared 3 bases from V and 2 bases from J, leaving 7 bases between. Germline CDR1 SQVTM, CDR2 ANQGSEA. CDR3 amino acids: CSVDRGNTEAFF. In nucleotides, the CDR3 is TGCAGCGTTGACAGGGGAAACACTGAAGCTTTCTTT.